Sequencing of this T cell receptor (beta chain) was carried out in a study of control samples from healthy donors and cancer patients. This CDR3 has 15 residues. Germline V CDR1 and CDR2: LNHDA, SQIVND (reference sequence). Some clones are missing from TCRdb's copy, which holds only in-frame ones; the method was immunoSEQ multiplex PCR. Among approximately 120,000 clones listed, approximately 92% were seen once. Sequenced sample: PBMCs. The clonotype comes from a man older than 75 with head and neck cancer. V is TRBV19 and J is TRBJ2-7; D assignment may be TRBD1 or TRBD2 (6 bases each). The CDR3 coding sequence is TGTGCTGCCTCGGAGGGGGGCGCCAGCTCCTACGAGCAGTACTTC. It is translated as CAASEGGASSYEQYF.